The 27 T cell receptor beta chains in this list originate from one sample, sequenced in a study of cytomegalovirus exposure and HLA in healthy donors. A multiplex PCR was run with 60 Vbeta primers and 13 Jbeta primers. Here immunoSEQ multiplex PCR was the method, and the copy in TCRdb shows in-frame clones only, minus some. This repertoire includes fewer than 200,000 clones. Sequenced sample: PBMCs. These TCRs come from a man aged 25-45 years in good health and CMV-seronegative.

The genes are TRBV29-1 and TRBJ1-4; 7 bases match TRBD1. CDR3 length: 13 residues. V was clipped by 6 bases and J by 4 bases; unmatched bases: 5. Germline V gene lookup returns CDR1 SQVTM and CDR2 ANQGSEA. CDR3 sequence (DNA): TGCAGCGTAGGGGGACAGTTTAATGAAAAACTGTTTTTT. This translates into CSVGGQFNEKLFF.

This chain's CDR3 is CASSESTPGGNTIYF. Here the CDR3 DNA reads TGCGCCAGCAGTGAGTCGACCCCAGGAGGAAACACCATATATTTT. This chain uses TRBV10-1 with TRBJ1-3; D not certain. The CDR3 has 15 residues. Trimming took 0 bases from V and 4 from J, leaving 10 bases between them. Germline assignment: CDR1 WNHNN and CDR2 SYGVQD (reference sequence).

V is TRBV6-5 and J is TRBJ2-3; the match to TRBD1 covers 8 bases. Germline assignment: CDR1 MNHEY and CDR2 SVGAGI. J gave up 4 bases and V 4 bases, and 1 base lay outside the gene matches. The CDR3 loop spans 13 amino acids. The CDR3 bases are TGTGCCAGCAGTTCGACAGGGGCAGATACGCAGTATTTT. Amino acid sequence: CASSSTGADTQYF.

The V and J genes are TRBV28 and TRBJ2-5; 7 nucleotides match TRBD1. Trimming cost V 5 bases and J 5 bases; bases outside gene matches: 2. CDR1 and CDR2 from the germline V gene are MDHEN and SYDVKM. CDR3 length: 12 residues. The CDR3 sequence: CASSQGVETQYF. The CDR3, as DNA: TGTGCCAGCAGTCAGGGGGTCGAGACCCAGTACTTC.

The chain couples TRBV5-4 to TRBJ2-3; TRBD2 matches at 12 bases. With 4 bases clipped from V and 0 bases from J, the junction kept 9 bases outside the gene matches. Germline V lookup: CDR1 SGHNT, CDR2 YYREEE (reference sequence). This CDR3 is 18 amino acids long. The chain's CDR3 is CASSGWRTSGVSTDTQYF. Written as DNA, the CDR3 is TGTGCCAGCAGCGGCTGGCGGACTAGCGGGGTGAGCACAGATACGCAGTATTTT.

The genes are TRBV27 and TRBJ2-1, with 9 positions matching TRBD1. CDR1 MNHEY and CDR2 SMNVEV come from the germline V gene (reference sequence). The ends lost 5 bases at V and 4 bases at J; junction bases unmatched: 6. This CDR3 spans 15 amino acids. CDR3 sequence reads: CASSLGQGWYNEQFF. CDR3 nucleotide sequence: TGTGCCAGCAGTCTCGGACAGGGGTGGTACAATGAGCAGTTCTTC.

The chain combines TRBV5-1 with TRBJ2-1; 7 bases map to TRBD1. The V gene's germline CDR1 is SGHRS and CDR2 YFSETQ. The CDR3 runs to 15 residues. V lost 0 bases, J lost 4 bases, and 4 bases stayed unmatched. For the CDR3, the DNA is TGCGCCAGCAGCTTGGAGACAGGGTGGTACAATGAGCAGTTCTTC. This translates into CASSLETGWYNEQFF.

This chain joins TRBV19 and TRBJ2-2, with 9 bases aligning to TRBD1. The J segment lost 6 bases and the V segment lost 11 bases, leaving 10 bases of the junction unmatched. The CDR3 loop spans 14 amino acids. Looked up from germline, CDR1 is LNHDA and CDR2 is SQIVND (reference sequence). The CDR3 loop is CAGGQGSRPGELFF. CDR3 in DNA: TGTGCCGGGGGACAGGGATCACGACCCGGGGAGCTGTTTTTT. Based on the CDR3 plus reference TRBV19 and TRBJ2-2, the full variable domain is DGGITQSPKYLFRKEGQNVTLSCEQNLNHDAMYWYRQDPGQGLRLIYYSQIVNDFQKGDIAEGYSVSREKKESFPLTVTSAQKNPTAFYLCAGGQGSRPGELFFGEGSRLTVL.

The chain carries TRBV14 and TRBJ2-1; a possible D gene is TRBD2 (5 bases). V dropped 2 bases and J dropped 4 bases, with 18 bases sitting between them. Looked up from germline, CDR1 is SGHDN and CDR2 is FVKESK. The CDR3 spans 17 residues. CDR3 coding DNA: TGTGCCAGCAGCCAATCCGGGGATTACAGTCCTTACAATGAGCAGTTCTTC. Its protein product is CASSQSGDYSPYNEQFF. Together with reference TRBV14 and TRBJ2-1, the CDR3 gives the full variable domain: EAGVTQFPSHSVIEKGQTVTLRCDPISGHDNLYWYRRVMGKEIKFLLHFVKESKQDESGMPNNRFLAERTGGTYSTLKVQPAELEDSGVYFCASSQSGDYSPYNEQFFGPGTRLTVL.

The chain combines TRBV28 with TRBJ2-7; D remains unclear. This CDR3 comprises 14 residues. CDR1 MDHEN and CDR2 SYDVKM come from the germline V gene. V dropped 1 base and J dropped 6 bases, with 13 bases sitting between them. The CDR3 sequence is CASSLSGFRVEQYF. CDR3 sequence (DNA): TGTGCCAGCAGTTTATCTGGATTCCGGGTCGAGCAGTACTTC.

V and J are TRBV18 and TRBJ2-5, with 12 nucleotides matching TRBD2. Trimming at V came to 7 bases and at J to 2 bases, leaving 8 bases not matched to a gene. CDR3 size: 16 residues. The germline gives CDR1 KGHSH, CDR2 LQKENI. The CDR3 DNA follows: TGTGCCAGCTGTAGAGGGACTAGCGGGTTACAAGAGACCCAGTACTTC. As protein: CASCRGTSGLQETQYF.

The chain couples TRBV5-1 to TRBJ1-1; D perhaps matches TRBD1 (5 bases). CDR3 length equals 13 residues. The V gene's germline CDR1 is SGHRS and CDR2 YFSETQ. Trimming pared 4 bases from V and 6 bases from J, leaving 13 bases between. CDR3 residues: CASSGRQGAEAFF. Here the CDR3 DNA reads TGCGCCAGCAGCGGTCGGCAGGGCGCTGAAGCTTTCTTT. The full variable domain, rest sourced from reference TRBV5-1 and TRBJ1-1, is KAGVTQTPRYLIKTRGQQVTLSCSPISGHRSVSWYQQTPGQGLQFLFEYFSETQRNKGNFPGRFSGRQFSNSRSEMNVSTLELGDSALYLCASSGRQGAEAFFGQGTRLTVV.

The chain recombines TRBV18 with TRBJ2-3, with 7 bases lining up with TRBD2. CDR1 is KGHSH, CDR2 LQKENI, per germline. There are 15 residues in the CDR3. V trimming: 6 bases; J trimming: 2 bases; junction bases outside the gene matches: 8. CDR3 loop: CASSFAGVFTDTQYF. CDR3 nucleotide sequence: TGTGCCAGCTCGTTTGCGGGGGTTTTCACAGATACGCAGTATTTT.

The chain has TRBV11-2 and TRBJ2-3; 7 nucleotides line up with TRBD2. Losses at the gene ends were 5 bases for V and 2 bases for J; bases not matched to a gene: 10. Germline V gene sequence: CDR1 SGHAT, CDR2 FQNNGV. The CDR3 is made up of 16 amino acids. The CDR3 loop is CASSRSFGGTTDTQYF. The DNA for the CDR3 is TGTGCCAGCAGCCGTAGTTTCGGGGGGACCACAGATACGCAGTATTTT.

J is TRBJ2-7 and V is TRBV6-5; 14 positions match TRBD2. Unmatched junction bases numbered 5, after V lost 7 bases and J lost 3 bases. The CDR3 is 15 amino acids. Germline lookup yields CDR1 MNHEY and CDR2 SVGAGI. DNA for the CDR3: TGTGCCAGCAAACCCGGACTAGCGGGAGGCTACGAGCAGTACTTC. The encoded protein is CASKPGLAGGYEQYF.

The chain links TRBV4-3 to TRBJ2-7; D perhaps matches TRBD1 (6 bases). V gave up 0 bases and J gave up 5 bases, with 17 bases separating them. The CDR3 runs to 16 residues. Germline CDR1 and CDR2: LGHNA and YSLEER. The CDR3 sequence is CASSQDPGQGFDEQYF. The DNA for the CDR3 is TGCGCCAGCAGCCAAGATCCCGGCCAGGGGTTCGACGAGCAGTACTTC.

This chain links TRBV19 with TRBJ1-2; TRBD1 matches at 9 bases. V lost 4 bases, J lost 3 bases, and 3 bases stayed unmatched. CDR3 length equals 14 residues. Germline CDR1 is LNHDA and CDR2 is SQIVND (reference sequence). CDR3 nucleotides: TGTGCCAGTAGTACCGACAGGGGGGACTATGGCTACACCTTC. Translating it yields CASSTDRGDYGYTF.

This chain joins TRBV29-1 and TRBJ1-5; D is undetermined. Per the germline V gene, CDR1 is SQVTM and CDR2 is ANQGSEA. Trimming stripped 8 bases from V and 0 bases from J, with 11 bases between. The length of the CDR3 is 13 residues. This CDR3 is CSCQADSNQPQHF. In DNA form, the CDR3 reads TGCAGCTGTCAGGCAGATAGCAATCAGCCCCAGCATTTT.

This chain connects TRBV29-1 to TRBJ1-5; D may be TRBD1 (6 bases). Trimming took 4 bases from V and 0 from J, leaving 7 bases between them. Germline CDR1 and CDR2: SQVTM and ANQGSEA. The CDR3 extends over 13 amino acids. CDR3 residues: CSVAGASNQPQHF. The CDR3 DNA sequence: TGCAGCGTTGCAGGGGCTAGCAATCAGCCCCAGCATTTT.

V and J are TRBV9 and TRBJ1-5; D is possibly TRBD1 (5 bases). V lost 0 bases, J lost 1 base, and 8 bases lay in between. The CDR3 has 15 residues. Germline lookup yields CDR1 SGDLS and CDR2 YYNGEE. The CDR3 sequence: CASSVGQYSNQPQHF. The CDR3, as DNA: TGTGCCAGCAGCGTAGGACAGTACAGCAATCAGCCCCAGCATTTT.

The chain is built from TRBV18 and TRBJ2-1, with a tentative D call TRBD2 (7 bases). V dropped 1 base and J dropped 1 base, with 11 bases sitting between them. This CDR3 region has 16 residues. CDR1 is KGHSH and CDR2 is LQKENI in the germline V gene. Here the CDR3 reads CASSPRGGRSYNEQFF. CDR3 DNA: TGTGCCAGCTCACCACGGGGGGGCCGGTCCTACAATGAGCAGTTCTTC.

This rearrangement joins TRBV10-2 to TRBJ2-2; TRBD1 agrees at 10 bases. The CDR3 spans 18 residues. Trimming at V came to 8 bases and at J to 7 bases, leaving 19 bases not matched to a gene. CDR1 is WSHSY and CDR2 is SAAADI in the germline V gene. CDR3 DNA: TGCGCCAGCGAAAGGGGACAGGGGTGGAGGCATGGGAGCGGGGAGCTGTTTTTT. Translating gives CASERGQGWRHGSGELFF.

This chain uses TRBV6-1 with TRBJ1-6, with unresolved D. V was shortened by 3 bases and J by 9 bases, with 15 bases between the two germline ends. Germline V gene lookup returns CDR1 MNHNS and CDR2 SASEGT. The CDR3 runs 15 residues. CDR3 in amino acids: CASSELFYPGSPLHF. Written as DNA, the CDR3 is TGTGCCAGCAGTGAGTTATTTTATCCGGGTTCACCCCTCCACTTT.

The CDR3: CASSPDRSGNQPQHF. The CDR3 DNA reads TGTGCCAGCAGTCCGGACAGGTCGGGGAATCAGCCCCAGCATTTT. The chain links TRBV6-4 to TRBJ1-5; 7 nucleotides align to TRBD1. The V segment lost 5 bases and the J segment 4 bases; nucleotides outside the gene matches: 8. The germline V gene encodes CDR1 MRHNA and CDR2 SNTAGT. The CDR3 has 15 residues.

This chain links TRBV18 with TRBJ1-4; 7 nucleotides line up with TRBD1. V dropped 2 bases and J dropped 3; count of bases not matched to a gene: 6. The CDR3 consists of 16 residues. Germline-derived CDR1 and CDR2 are KGHSH and LQKENI. CDR3 amino acids: CASSPIGGASNEKLFF. CDR3 in DNA: TGTGCCAGCTCACCAATAGGGGGCGCTTCTAATGAAAAACTGTTTTTT.

To note about this clone: At the DNA level, this CDR3 is encoded by other sequences in the same sample as well. The chain combines TRBV6-5 with TRBJ1-5; 8 bases agree with TRBD1. Trimming cost V 5 bases and J 7 bases; bases outside gene matches: 7. The CDR3 loop spans 14 amino acids. Germline V CDR1 and CDR2: MNHEY, SVGAGI. The CDR3 loop reads CASSPGTGRQPQHF. Here the CDR3 DNA reads TGTGCCAGCAGTCCCGGGACAGGTCGACAGCCCCAGCATTTT.

This chain links TRBV19 with TRBJ2-7; possibly TRBD2 for D (6 bases). V was pared by 3 bases and J by 0 bases, with 9 bases between. CDR1 is LNHDA, CDR2 SQIVND, per germline (reference sequence). The CDR3 totals 14 residues. Here the CDR3 reads CASSISGPSYEQYF. In nucleotides, the CDR3 is TGTGCCAGTAGTATTAGCGGACCCTCCTACGAGCAGTACTTC.